These 28 T cell receptor beta chains share one sample of origin, sequenced in a study of T-cell reconstitution after alpha-beta-depleted transplantation in children. Unique molecular identifiers were used to barcode this TCRbeta library. Each CDR3 protein gets one entry after TCRdb re-called the PCR reads with MiXCR. The sample has a few hundred thousand distinct CDR3 sequences, 9.7% seen once. The sample was PBMCs from the stem cell graft donor, taken from the stem cell graft. The receptors stem from a human donor who donated a stem cell graft to a child with SCID.

Many counts were recorded for this clonotype. The rearrangement links TRBV20-1 to TRBJ2-3; tentatively, D is TRBD1 (6 bases). CDR1 is DFQATT, CDR2 SNEGSKA, per germline (reference sequence). V was clipped by 1 base and J by 1 base, with 12 bases between them. The CDR3 spans 15 residues. The CDR3 DNA reads as TGCAGTGCTAGAGGTGGGACAACCGGCACAGATACGCAGTATTTT. It specifies CSARGGTTGTDTQYF.

In the case of this clonotype: A read error may produce the germline difference seen at one junction end. The CDR3 nucleotides read TGTGCCTGCAGTGCCTATGGGAGTCGCAATGAGCAGTTCTTC. The encoded protein is CACSAYGSRNEQFF. This chain joins TRBV6-1 and TRBJ2-1; TRBD2 is a possible D gene (5 bases). CDR1 and CDR2 from the germline V gene are MNHNS and SASEGT. This CDR3 has 14 amino acids.

This clonotype was seen many times. The chain recombines TRBV7-2 with TRBJ2-5, with 7 bases matching TRBD1. CDR1 and CDR2 (germline): SGHTA, FQGNSA. This CDR3 has 17 residues. The V gene end was trimmed by 1 base and the J gene end by 5 bases; junction bases not matched to a gene: 13. In DNA, the CDR3 is TGTGCCAGCAGCTTAGGGGTGGTAGGGACAGCCTTGGAGACCCAGTACTTC. Its translation is CASSLGVVGTALETQYF.

This clonotype was recorded a few times. J is TRBJ1-5 and V is TRBV18, with TRBD1 as a possible D gene (5 bases). This CDR3 comprises 14 residues. Between the trimmed V and J ends, which lost 6 bases and 3 bases, there was a span of 12 bases. The germline V gene encodes CDR1 KGHSH and CDR2 LQKENI. As DNA, the CDR3 is TGTGCCAGCTCTCACATAGGGGACAATCAGCCCCAGCATTTT. Translating it yields CASSHIGDNQPQHF.

Concerning this clonotype itself: A read error may be the cause here, since a much bigger clone is one base away. This chain uses TRBV20-1 with TRBJ1-5, with a possible D match to TRBD1 (6 bases). This CDR3 region has 15 residues. V shed 5 bases and J shed 6 bases, with 20 bases lying between them. Germline values: CDR1 DFQATT, CDR2 SNEGSKA (reference sequence). Here the CDR3 reads CSAGGDKGDGQPQHF. In DNA form, the CDR3 reads TGCAGTGCTGGTGGGGACAAGGGGGACGGTCAGCCCCAGCATTTT.

This clonotype has ten or more counts. The chain couples TRBV5-1 to TRBJ1-2; no definite D call. The ends were cut back, 0 bases at V and 8 bases at J, with 23 bases in the middle. This CDR3 has 17 amino acids. Germline V gene sequence: CDR1 SGHRS, CDR2 YFSETQ. CDR3 protein: CASSLADGRSGFGGYTF. CDR3 nucleotides: TGCGCCAGCAGCTTGGCCGACGGCAGGAGCGGCTTTGGGGGCTACACCTTC.

This clonotype occurred a few times. V is TRBV2 and J is TRBJ2-2; tentatively, D is TRBD1 or TRBD2 (5 bases each). This CDR3 region has 15 residues. Trimming shortened V by 2 bases and J by 4 bases, and 11 bases separated the two germline ends. Germline lookup yields CDR1 SNHLY and CDR2 FYNNEI. DNA for the CDR3: TGTGCCAGCAGTGAACAGGGCGCGGGCACCGGGGAGCTGTTTTTT. Its protein product is CASSEQGAGTGELFF.

This clonotype was seen at least ten times. The chain couples TRBV29-1 to TRBJ2-1; D is perhaps TRBD1 (5 bases). V dropped 5 bases and J dropped 13 bases, with 21 bases sitting between them. The CDR3 covers 13 residues. Germline loops: CDR1 SQVTM, CDR2 ANQGSEA. CDR3 DNA: TGCAGCGTTTATACCGTTGGGGTTGGGGCCCAGTTCTTC. Its protein is CSVYTVGVGAQFF.

At least ten counts were recorded for this clonotype. The chain joins TRBV10-3 to TRBJ2-3; D ambiguous. Germline V gene sequence: CDR1 ENHRY, CDR2 SYGVKD. V was trimmed by 6 bases and J by 0 bases, leaving 7 bases between them. The CDR3 has 13 amino acids. As DNA, the CDR3 is TGTGCCATCAGCTTACTCAGCACAGATACGCAGTATTTT. This encodes CAISLLSTDTQYF.

This clonotype showed up many times. This chain joins TRBV4-1 and TRBJ1-5; the D is unclear. The germline CDR1 and CDR2 sequences are MGHRA and YSYEKL. V was trimmed by 4 bases and J by 0 bases, leaving 7 bases between them. The CDR3 is 14 amino acids. CDR3 sequence reads: CASSLENSNQPQHF. The DNA of the CDR3 is TGCGCCAGCAGCCTGGAGAATAGCAATCAGCCCCAGCATTTT.

This clonotype was seen ten or more times. The J gene is TRBJ1-2, the V gene TRBV20-1, with 8 bases that match TRBD1. The CDR3 runs 15 residues. J was trimmed by 4 bases and V by 1 base; bases with no gene match: 8. Germline CDR1 is DFQATT and CDR2 is SNEGSKA (reference sequence). DNA of the CDR3: TGCAGTGCTAGAGCGCCCCAGGGGGCGGGCTATGGCTACACCTTC. It translates to CSARAPQGAGYGYTF.

This clonotype appeared many times. The chain uses TRBV6-5 and TRBJ2-2; 9 positions match TRBD1. The CDR3 is 17 residues long. The ends lost 3 bases at V and 3 bases at J; junction bases unmatched: 8. Per the germline V gene, CDR1 is MNHEY and CDR2 is SVGAGI. The CDR3 is CASSYSQGARDTGELFF. CDR3 sequence (DNA): TGTGCCAGCAGTTATTCACAGGGGGCGAGGGACACCGGGGAGCTGTTTTTT.

This clonotype was recorded at least ten times. The chain links TRBV20-1 to TRBJ1-1; TRBD1 aligns across 8 bases. The length of the CDR3 is 17 residues. The V segment lost 0 bases and the J segment 1 base; nucleotides outside the gene matches: 10. Germline lookup yields CDR1 DFQATT and CDR2 SNEGSKA (reference sequence). The CDR3: CSAREGGAGGSNTEAFF. The CDR3 bases are TGCAGTGCTAGAGAGGGAGGGGCAGGGGGCTCGAACACTGAAGCTTTCTTT.

This clonotype occurred many times. This chain joins TRBV27 and TRBJ2-3; no clear D. Per the germline V gene, CDR1 is MNHEY and CDR2 is SMNVEV (reference sequence). V lost 3 bases and J lost 0, with 10 bases in between. This CDR3 has 15 amino acids. The CDR3 nucleotides are TGTGCCAGCAGTTTGTGGAGCGCTAGCACAGATACGCAGTATTTT. It is translated as CASSLWSASTDTQYF.

This clonotype occurred many times. The gene calls are TRBV29-1 and TRBJ2-3, with D possibly TRBD2 on 7 matching bases. The CDR3 has 15 residues. Germline lookup yields CDR1 SQVTM and CDR2 ANQGSEA. V lost 4 bases and J 0 bases, leaving 14 bases between the germline ends. For the CDR3, the DNA is TGCAGCGTTGTCAGAGGGGGGGCGAGCACAGATACGCAGTATTTT. Translation: CSVVRGGASTDTQYF.

This clonotype appeared many times. This chain connects TRBV4-2 to TRBJ1-3; unclear D gene. The V and J ends lost 5 bases and 6 bases respectively, with 20 bases between them. The CDR3 covers 16 residues. CDR1 and CDR2 from the germline V gene are LGHNA and YNFKEQ. The CDR3 nucleotides are TGTGCCAGCAGCGAAAGCGTAGGGTATGCTGAAAACACCATATATTTT. This sequence encodes CASSESVGYAENTIYF.

This clonotype was counted at least ten times. The chain recombines TRBV4-3 with TRBJ1-5, with D perhaps matching TRBD1 (5 bases). This CDR3 is 15 amino acids long. The germline V gene has CDR1 LGHNA and CDR2 YSLEER. V was pared by 0 bases and J by 7 bases, with 13 bases between. In DNA, the CDR3 is TGCGCCAGCAGCCAAGATAGGCAGGGCGGCCAGCCCCAGCATTTT. It encodes CASSQDRQGGQPQHF.

This clonotype appeared many times. The chain combines TRBV5-1 with TRBJ2-3, with D perhaps TRBD1 (6 bases). This CDR3 region has 16 residues. Trimming took off 4 bases at V and 2 bases at J, with 17 bases between the two ends. The V gene's germline CDR1 is SGHRS and CDR2 YFSETQ. The CDR3 region is CASSRIRGFDTDTQYF. In DNA, the CDR3 is TGCGCCAGCAGCCGGATCAGGGGCTTTGACACAGATACGCAGTATTTT.

The chain recombines TRBV10-1 with TRBJ1-3; no firm D call. The germline CDR1 and CDR2 sequences are WNHNN and SYGVQD (reference sequence). The V end was cut by 4 bases, the J end by 0 bases, with 7 bases between. The CDR3 loop spans 14 amino acids. The CDR3 sequence: CASSGSSSGNTIYF. CDR3 bases: TGCGCCAGCAGTGGATCAAGCTCTGGAAACACCATATATTTT.

A remark on this clonotype: This may stem from a read error, because a much larger clone lies one nucleotide away. The J gene is TRBJ1-2, the V gene TRBV9; D is possibly TRBD1 (6 bases). CDR1 SGDLS and CDR2 YYNGEE come from the germline V gene. The CDR3 consists of 15 residues. As DNA, the CDR3 is TGTGCCAGCAGCGACCCAGCAGGGGCCCACTATGGCGACACCTTC. Translated: CASSDPAGAHYGDTF.

The chain joins TRBV11-3 to TRBJ1-1, with D perhaps matching TRBD1 (6 bases). With 2 bases removed from V and 2 bases from J, the gap between germline ends came to 18 bases. CDR1 SGHNT and CDR2 YENEEA come from the germline V gene. The CDR3 contains 17 residues. CDR3 amino acids: CASSLRHTGSGNTEAFF. The CDR3 nucleotides are TGTGCCAGCAGCTTACGTCATACAGGGTCGGGAAACACTGAAGCTTTCTTT.

Regarding this clonotype: A much larger clone lies a single base off, so this may be a read error. The J gene is TRBJ1-2, the V gene TRBV29-1; weak D call: TRBD1 (6 bases). Deletions cut 6 bases from V and 8 bases from J, with 16 bases between. This CDR3 has 12 amino acids. Germline V gene lookup returns CDR1 SQVTM and CDR2 ANQGSEA. In DNA form, the CDR3 reads TGCAGCGTCTCCGGACAGAGGGTGGGCTACACCTTC. Translated: CSVSGQRVGYTF.

This clonotype appeared many times. The V call is TRBV5-1, the J call TRBJ2-3; 7 bases align to TRBD1. CDR3 length equals 15 residues. After removal of 1 base from V and 5 bases from J, the junction contained 7 bases not matched to a gene. Germline loops: CDR1 SGHRS, CDR2 YFSETQ. CDR3 loop: CASSLQGVGGDTQYF. In DNA, the CDR3 is TGCGCCAGCAGCTTGCAGGGGGTCGGTGGAGATACGCAGTATTTT.

This clonotype was recorded many times. The CDR3 region has the DNA TGTGCCAGCAGTGAGGGGAAGGCCCGGGCTGGAAACGGGGGATATTTT. Translated: CASSEGKARAGNGGYF. The chain carries TRBV25-1 and TRBJ1-3; maybe TRBD1 (5 bases). Germline CDR1 MGHDK, CDR2 SYGVNS. V was pared by 3 bases and J by 15 bases, with 27 bases between. The length of the CDR3 is 16 residues.

This clonotype was counted many times. The CDR3 protein is CASSFPGEQYF. The CDR3 nucleotides are TGTGCCAGCAGCTTCCCGGGCGAGCAGTACTTC. The V gene is TRBV11-2, the J gene TRBJ2-7; D remains ambiguous. V lost 3 bases and J 6 bases, leaving 6 bases between the germline ends. Germline assignment: CDR1 SGHAT and CDR2 FQNNGV. CDR3 size: 11 residues.

In this sample, this clonotype turned up many times. The chain is built from TRBV10-2 and TRBJ2-7, with TRBD1 matching 9 bases. The CDR3 runs to 16 residues. CDR1 and CDR2 from the germline V gene are WSHSY and SAAADI. The V and J ends lost 5 bases and 4 bases, in that order; junction bases with no gene match: 12. The CDR3 sequence: CASSPRAGTGLYEQYF. CDR3 DNA sequence: TGCGCCAGCAGTCCGAGGGCAGGGACAGGGTTGTACGAGCAGTACTTC.

This clonotype was detected ten times or more. This chain links TRBV12-3 or TRBV12-4 with TRBJ1-5; possibly TRBD1 for D (6 bases). CDR3 size: 20 residues. Trimming left V 2 bases short and J 2 bases short, with 25 bases between. The DNA for the CDR3 is TGTGCCAGCAGTTTAATCTTGGGAACAGGGAGGAAGGTGGGCAATCAGCCCCAGCATTTT. Protein: CASSLILGTGRKVGNQPQHF.

This clonotype came up many times. The rearrangement joins TRBV7-9 to TRBJ1-2; D is undetermined. Germline V lookup: CDR1 SEHNR, CDR2 FQNEAQ (reference sequence). This CDR3 spans 14 amino acids. Trimming took off 2 bases at V and 8 bases at J, with 15 bases between the two ends. For the CDR3, the DNA is TGTGCCAGCAGCTTATCAGACAATTGGAACGGCTACACCTTC. Protein: CASSLSDNWNGYTF. Based on the CDR3 plus reference TRBV7-9 and TRBJ1-2, the full variable domain is DTGVSQNPRHKITKRGQNVTFRCDPISEHNRLYWYRQTLGQGPEFLTYFQNEAQLEKSRLLSDRFSAERPKGSFSTLEIQRTEQGDSAMYLCASSLSDNWNGYTFGSGTRLTVV.